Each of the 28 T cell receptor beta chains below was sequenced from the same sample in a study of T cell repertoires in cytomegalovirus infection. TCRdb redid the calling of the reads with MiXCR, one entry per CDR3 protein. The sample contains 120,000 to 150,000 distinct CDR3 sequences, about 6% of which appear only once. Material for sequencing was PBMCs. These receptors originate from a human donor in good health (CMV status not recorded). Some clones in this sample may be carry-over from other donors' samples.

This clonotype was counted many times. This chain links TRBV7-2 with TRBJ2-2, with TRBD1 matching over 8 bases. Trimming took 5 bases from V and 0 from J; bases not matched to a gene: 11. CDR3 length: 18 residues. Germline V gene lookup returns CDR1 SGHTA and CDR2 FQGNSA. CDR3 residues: CASSPLGQGYANTGELFF. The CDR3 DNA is TGTGCCAGCAGCCCCCTTGGACAGGGCTACGCGAACACCGGGGAGCTGTTTTTT.

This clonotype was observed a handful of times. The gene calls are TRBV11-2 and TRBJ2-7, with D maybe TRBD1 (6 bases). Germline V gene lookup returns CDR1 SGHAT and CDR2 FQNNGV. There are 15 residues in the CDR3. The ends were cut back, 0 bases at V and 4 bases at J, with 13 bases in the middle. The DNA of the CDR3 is TGTGCCAGCAGCTTAGAGATCAGGGGTTGGTACGAGCAGTACTTC. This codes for CASSLEIRGWYEQYF.

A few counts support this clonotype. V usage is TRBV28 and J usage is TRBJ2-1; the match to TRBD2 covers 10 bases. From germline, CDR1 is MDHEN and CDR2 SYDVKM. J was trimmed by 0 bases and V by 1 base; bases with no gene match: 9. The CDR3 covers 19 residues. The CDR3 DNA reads TGTGCCAGCAGTTTATCCCTAGCGGGGGAGCCTGACTCCTACAATGAGCAGTTCTTC. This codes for CASSLSLAGEPDSYNEQFF.

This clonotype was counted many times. The CDR3 is CASSSNNYSGNTIYF. In DNA, the CDR3 is TGTGCCAGCAGCTCAAATAACTACTCTGGAAACACCATATATTTT. The chain links TRBV7-9 to TRBJ1-3, with D hard to call. Trimming took off 4 bases at V and 0 bases at J, with 10 bases between the two ends. The V gene's germline CDR1 is SEHNR and CDR2 FQNEAQ (reference sequence). The CDR3 runs 15 residues.

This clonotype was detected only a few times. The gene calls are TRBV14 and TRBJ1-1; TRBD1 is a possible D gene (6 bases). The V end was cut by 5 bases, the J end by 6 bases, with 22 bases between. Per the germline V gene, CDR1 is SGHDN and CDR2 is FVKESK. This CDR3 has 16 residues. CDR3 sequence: CASSSRDRPIAAEAFF. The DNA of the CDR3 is TGTGCCAGCAGCTCTCGTGACAGGCCCATCGCCGCTGAAGCTTTCTTT.

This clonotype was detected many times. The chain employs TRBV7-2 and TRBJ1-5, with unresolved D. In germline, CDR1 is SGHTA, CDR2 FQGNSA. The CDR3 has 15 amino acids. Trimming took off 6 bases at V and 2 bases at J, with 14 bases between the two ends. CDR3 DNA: TGTGCCAGCAGTGTCGACGGTAGGGGCAATCAGCCCCAGCATTTT. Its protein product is CASSVDGRGNQPQHF.

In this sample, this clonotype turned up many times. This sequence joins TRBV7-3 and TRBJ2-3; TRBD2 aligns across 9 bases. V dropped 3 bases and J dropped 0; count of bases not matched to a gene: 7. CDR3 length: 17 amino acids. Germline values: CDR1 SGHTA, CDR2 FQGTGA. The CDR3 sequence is CASSFSGGMTSTDTQYF. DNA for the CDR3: TGTGCCAGCAGCTTTAGCGGGGGAATGACTAGCACAGATACGCAGTATTTT.

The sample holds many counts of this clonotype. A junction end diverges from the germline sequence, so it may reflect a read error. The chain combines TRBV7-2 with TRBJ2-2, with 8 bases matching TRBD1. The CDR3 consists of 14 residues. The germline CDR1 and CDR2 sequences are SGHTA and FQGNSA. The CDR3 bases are TGTGCCAGCAGCTCAGGCGGGACAGGCTCCTCGTGGGTTTTT. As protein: CASSSGGTGSSWVF.

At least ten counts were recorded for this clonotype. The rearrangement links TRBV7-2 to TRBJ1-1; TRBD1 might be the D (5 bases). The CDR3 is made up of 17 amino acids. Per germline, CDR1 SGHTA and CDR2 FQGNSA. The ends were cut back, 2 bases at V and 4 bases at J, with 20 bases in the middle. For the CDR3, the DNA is TGTGCCAGCAGCTTACTTTCTCCGGGACTGGGAGGCACTGAAGCTTTCTTT. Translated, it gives CASSLLSPGLGGTEAFF.

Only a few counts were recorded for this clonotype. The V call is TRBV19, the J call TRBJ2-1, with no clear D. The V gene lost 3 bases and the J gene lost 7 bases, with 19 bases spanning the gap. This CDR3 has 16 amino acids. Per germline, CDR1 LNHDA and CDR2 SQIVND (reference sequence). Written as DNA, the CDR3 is TGTGCCAGTAGTATCTTCTCCGGCCCCACCCTGAATGAGCAGTTCTTC. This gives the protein CASSIFSGPTLNEQFF.

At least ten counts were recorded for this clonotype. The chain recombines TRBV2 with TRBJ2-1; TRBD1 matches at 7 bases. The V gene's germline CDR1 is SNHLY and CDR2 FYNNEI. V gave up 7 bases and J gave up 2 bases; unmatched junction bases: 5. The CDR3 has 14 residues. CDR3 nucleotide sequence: TGTGCCAGCAACGACAGGGCTACCTACAATGAGCAGTTCTTC. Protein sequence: CASNDRATYNEQFF.

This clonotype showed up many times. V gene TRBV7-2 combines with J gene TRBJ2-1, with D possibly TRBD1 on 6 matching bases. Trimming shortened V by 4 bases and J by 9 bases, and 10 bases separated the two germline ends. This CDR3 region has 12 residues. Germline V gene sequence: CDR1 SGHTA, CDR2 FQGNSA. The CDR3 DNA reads TGTGCCAGCAGCTCGACAGGCGTTGAGCAGTTCTTC. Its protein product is CASSSTGVEQFF.

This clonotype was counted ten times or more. CDR3 loop: CASSSRDNSDEQYF. CDR3 nucleotides: TGTGCCAGCAGCTCCCGGGACAATTCAGACGAGCAGTACTTC. The chain employs TRBV7-2 and TRBJ2-7; possible D gene TRBD1, 6 bases. The germline V gene has CDR1 SGHTA and CDR2 FQGNSA. With 4 bases removed from V and 5 bases from J, the gap between germline ends came to 15 bases. This CDR3 spans 14 amino acids.

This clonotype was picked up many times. CDR3 nucleotides: TGTGCCAGCAGCTTAAGCCCGCGGGGGGCCTACGAGCAGTACTTC. Amino acid sequence: CASSLSPRGAYEQYF. This rearrangement joins TRBV7-6 to TRBJ2-7, with 8 bases that match TRBD2. The germline gives CDR1 SGHVS, CDR2 FNYEAQ. After removal of 2 bases from V and 2 bases from J, the junction contained 5 bases not matched to a gene. This CDR3 contains 15 residues.

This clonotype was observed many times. The CDR3 bases are TGTGCCAGCAGCTTAGGAGGGGATGGAGAGACCCAGTACTTC. Translating gives CASSLGGDGETQYF. The rearrangement joins TRBV11-3 to TRBJ2-5, with D possibly being TRBD1 or TRBD2 (5 bases each). CDR1 and CDR2 (germline): SGHNT, YENEEA. V shed 1 base and J shed 4 bases, with 10 bases lying between them. The CDR3 loop spans 14 amino acids.

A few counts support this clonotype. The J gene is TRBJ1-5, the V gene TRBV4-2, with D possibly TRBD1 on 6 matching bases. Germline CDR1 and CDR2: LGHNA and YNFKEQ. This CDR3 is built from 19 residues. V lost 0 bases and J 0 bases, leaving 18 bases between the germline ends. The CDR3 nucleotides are TGTGCCAGCAGCCAAGAAAGGGGGATGACAATATATAGCAATCAGCCCCAGCATTTT. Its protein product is CASSQERGMTIYSNQPQHF.

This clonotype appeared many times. The DNA of the CDR3 is TGTGCCAGCAGAAGGGAACAGGCGAGCTCCTACGAGCAGTACTTC. It specifies CASRREQASSYEQYF. The rearrangement uses TRBV7-2 and TRBJ2-7; tentatively, D is TRBD1 (5 bases). This CDR3 is 15 amino acids long. V lost 6 bases and J lost 0, with 15 bases in between. Germline loops: CDR1 SGHTA, CDR2 FQGNSA. The entire variable domain, with the rest obtained from reference TRBV7-2 and TRBJ2-7, is as follows: GAGVSQSPSNKVTEKGKDVELRCDPISGHTALYWYRQSLGQGLEFLIYFQGNSAPDKSGLPSDRFSAERTGGSVSTLTIQRTQQEDSAVYLCASRREQASSYEQYFGPGTRLTVT.

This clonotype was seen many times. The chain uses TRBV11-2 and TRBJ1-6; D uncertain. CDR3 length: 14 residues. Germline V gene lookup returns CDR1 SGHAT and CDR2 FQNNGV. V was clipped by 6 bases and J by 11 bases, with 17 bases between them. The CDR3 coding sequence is TGTGCCAGCAGGCTTGTAAGCTACGAACCACCCCTCCACTTT. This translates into CASRLVSYEPPLHF.

This chain's CDR3 is CASRGGRRGTEAFF. The CDR3, as DNA: TGTGCCAGCAGGGGGGGCAGGCGGGGCACTGAAGCTTTCTTT. This sequence joins TRBV2 and TRBJ1-1; D possibly corresponds to TRBD1 (6 bases). The CDR3 is made up of 14 amino acids. V was shortened by 6 bases and J by 4 bases, with 15 bases between the two germline ends. CDR1 is SNHLY and CDR2 is FYNNEI in the germline V gene.

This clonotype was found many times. The CDR3 sequence is CASSFDGANSPLHF. The CDR3 DNA sequence: TGTGCCAGCAGTTTCGACGGCGCCAATTCACCCCTCCACTTT. This chain links TRBV28 with TRBJ1-6; D ambiguous. Trimming pared 3 bases from V and 7 bases from J, leaving 10 bases between. The V gene's germline CDR1 is MDHEN and CDR2 SYDVKM. The CDR3 sequence is 14 residues long.

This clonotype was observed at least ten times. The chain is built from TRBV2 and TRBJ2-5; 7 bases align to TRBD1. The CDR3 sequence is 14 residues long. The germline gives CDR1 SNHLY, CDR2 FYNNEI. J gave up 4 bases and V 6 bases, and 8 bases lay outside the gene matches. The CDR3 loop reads CASSAQGVAETQYF. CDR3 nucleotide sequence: TGTGCCAGCAGCGCCCAGGGGGTTGCAGAGACCCAGTACTTC.

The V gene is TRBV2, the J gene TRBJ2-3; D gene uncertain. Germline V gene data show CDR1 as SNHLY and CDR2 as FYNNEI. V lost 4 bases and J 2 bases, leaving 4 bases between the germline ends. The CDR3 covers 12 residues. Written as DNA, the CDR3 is TGTGCCAGCAGTGTTTCCACAGATACGCAGTATTTT. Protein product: CASSVSTDTQYF.

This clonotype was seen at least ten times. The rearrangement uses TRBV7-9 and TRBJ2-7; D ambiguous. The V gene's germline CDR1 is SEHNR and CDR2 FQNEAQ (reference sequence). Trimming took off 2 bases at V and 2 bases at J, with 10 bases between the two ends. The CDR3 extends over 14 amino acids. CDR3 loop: CASSLTDGTYEQYF. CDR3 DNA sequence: TGTGCCAGCAGCTTAACGGACGGTACCTACGAGCAGTACTTC.

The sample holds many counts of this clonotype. In DNA, the CDR3 is TGTGCCAGCAGCACCCCGGGACAGGGTGAAAAACTGTTTTTT. Its translation: CASSTPGQGEKLFF. The V and J genes are TRBV28 and TRBJ1-4, with TRBD1 matching 9 bases. Germline lookup yields CDR1 MDHEN and CDR2 SYDVKM. The CDR3 is 14 amino acids. V lost 6 bases, J lost 7 bases, and 6 bases stayed unmatched.

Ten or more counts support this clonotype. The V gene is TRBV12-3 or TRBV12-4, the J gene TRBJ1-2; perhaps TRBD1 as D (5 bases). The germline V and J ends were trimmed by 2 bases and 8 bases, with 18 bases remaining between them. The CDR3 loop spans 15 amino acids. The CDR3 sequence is CASSLQAGRPGGYTF. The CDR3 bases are TGTGCCAGCAGTTTACAGGCGGGACGGCCGGGGGGCTACACCTTC.

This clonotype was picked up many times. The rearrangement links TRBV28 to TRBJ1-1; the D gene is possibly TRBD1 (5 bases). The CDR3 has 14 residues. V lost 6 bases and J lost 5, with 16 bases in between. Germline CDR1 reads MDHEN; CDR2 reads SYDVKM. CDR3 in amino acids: CASSRGGVGTEAFF. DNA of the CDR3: TGTGCCAGCAGCCGCGGGGGGGTAGGGACTGAAGCTTTCTTT.

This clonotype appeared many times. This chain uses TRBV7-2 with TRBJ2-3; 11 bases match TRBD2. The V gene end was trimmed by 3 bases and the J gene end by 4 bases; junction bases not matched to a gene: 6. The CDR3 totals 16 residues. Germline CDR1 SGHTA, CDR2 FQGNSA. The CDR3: CASSLRLAGLADTQYF. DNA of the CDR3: TGTGCCAGCAGCTTGAGACTAGCGGGACTTGCAGATACGCAGTATTTT.

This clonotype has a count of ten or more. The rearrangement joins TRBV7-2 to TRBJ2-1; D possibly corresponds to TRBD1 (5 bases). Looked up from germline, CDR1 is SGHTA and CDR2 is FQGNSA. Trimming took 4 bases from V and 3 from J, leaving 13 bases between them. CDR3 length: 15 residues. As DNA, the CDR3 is TGTGCCAGCAGCTCAGACGACAGTTTCTACAATGAGCAGTTCTTC. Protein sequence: CASSSDDSFYNEQFF.